A single T cell receptor beta chain is shown here with its context. These data originate in a study of response to subunit inactivated influenza vaccine. V was pared by 4 bases and J by 4 bases, with 15 bases between. The CDR3 is made up of 15 amino acids. CDR1 and CDR2 from the germline V gene are SGHTA and FQGNSA. TCRdb passed the RT-PCR reads through MiXCR, listing each CDR3 protein once. The sample carries approximately 500,000 distinct CDR3 sequences, 12% to 15% recorded once. Sample: PBMCs from blood, taken about 11 days after vaccination. This chain connects TRBV7-2 to TRBJ2-3; D may be TRBD1 (7 bases). The receptor was derived from a middle-aged man who received an inactivated influenza vaccine. Written as DNA, the CDR3 is TGTGCCAGCAGCTCCCAGGGGGGCAGGTCAGATACGCAGTATTTT. Translation: CASSSQGGRSDTQYF.